This T cell receptor (beta chain) was captured by sequencing in a study of vaccination effects on CD4 cells after COVID-19 (dated by TCRdb to the early 2020s). For the study in its entirety: Each participant received two doses of an mRNA SARS-CoV-2 vaccine, either BNT162b2 or mRNA-1273. In the study, cultures from other donors were sequenced using the Oncomine TCR Beta short-read assay on an Illumina iSeq 100. A total of 9 to 11 COVID-19 convalescent patients and a handful of SARS-CoV-2-naive healthy vaccine recipients were included in the full study. The study compared SARS-CoV-2 spike-specific CD4+ TCR repertoires before and after mRNA vaccination in COVID-19 convalescent patients and infection-naive vaccine recipients. Beyond this particular receptor, the publication reports: Marked clonal contraction was observed in both infection-induced and vaccine-induced clones at late post-vaccination timepoints, consistent with waning T cell responses. In healthy vaccine recipients, vaccine-induced clones were almost all SARS-CoV-2 mono-reactive, with only 1 of 255 cross-reactive with common cold coronaviruses. The study was limited by a small number of convalescent patients and lacked early post-infection timepoints.

On this clone: The clone's antigen remains unknown. Base qualities are missing; no much larger clone stands one base away.

From the cysteine through the phenylalanine, the CDR3 covers 15 amino acids. Here the CDR3 DNA is all that survives: 45 bases in frame from base 1. CDR1 and CDR2 are read off the germline V gene as SGHAT and FQNNGV. V sheds 1 base and J sheds 1 base, leaving 9 bases between their ends. The ViraFEST assay stimulated PBMC with viral peptide pools and then used TCR sequencing to identify antigen-specific CD4+ T cell clonotypes by expansion. After approximately 11 days of culture, CD4+ T cells were isolated with the EasySep CD4+ T cell isolation kit. Healthy vaccine recipients had no prior SARS-CoV-2 infection, confirmed by negative nucleocapsid antibodies before and after vaccination. Two million PBMC per well were cultured in IMDM with 5% human AB serum, 8.5 to 10 IU/ml IL-2 and gentamicin, plus 10 ug/ml peptides. Half of the culture medium was replaced with fresh IL-2-containing medium on days 3 and 7. Unless noted otherwise, every peptide stimulation condition was cultured in triplicate wells. PBMC were separated from whole blood using Ficoll-Paque Plus gradient centrifugation and were then either cryopreserved at -140C or used fresh. The overlapping peptide pools covered the spike proteins of SARS-CoV-2 as well as those of the common cold coronaviruses HCoV-NL63, HCoV-OC43 and HCoV-229E. Genomic DNA was extracted from cultured CD4+ T cells with the QIAamp micro DNA kit.

Libraries came from the immunoSEQ multiplex PCR assay. DNA from the cultured, isolated CD4+ T cells was subjected to TCR beta CDR3 sequencing. The authors processed their data as follows. Non-productive TCR sequences were removed, reads were trimmed to the CDR3 region, and CDR3s of at least 7 amino acids were retained. Antigen-specific clonotypes were identified using the MANAFEST web app by comparison of expansion in peptide wells against reference cultures. For clones to be considered positive, expansion at FDR<0.05 versus reference and all other wells, an odds ratio above 5, and a frequency above 0.1% in two replicate wells were required. Clonotypes significantly expanded in SARS-CoV-2 spike wells and in at least one common cold coronavirus spike condition were defined as cross-reactive. CDR3 similarity was assessed by Levenshtein distance using the stringdist R package, and unrooted trees were constructed with ape in R 3.6.1. TCRdb mirrors the immuneACCESS table, restricted to in-frame sequences. Some clones are absent from its copies; in checked studies, under half trace to an unresolved V gene, and the reason for the others is unknown. The V and J calls and clone size are taken from that table; D and trimming were inferred from the DNA. Present in this sample are 55,000 to 65,000 clones, roughly 79% of which were seen just once. Of the sample, roughly 2.7% is held by the ten largest clones.

The sequence links TRBV11-2 to TRBJ2-3; a tentative D call is TRBD2 (6 bases match). This sequence originates from a human donor who received a COVID-19 vaccine. Sample: CD4+ T cells from PBMCs cultured with HCoV-229E spike peptides, taken before COVID-19 vaccination. Explained via the paper, the cell subset or site label denotes: HCoV-229E spike overlapping peptide pool stimulation. The DNA reads TGTGCCAGCAGCTTAGGGGACTCCCGCACAGATACGCAGTATTTT. Translated, it gives CASSLGDSRTDTQYF. With the portions outside the CDR3 filled from the reference TRBV11-2 and TRBJ2-3 genes, the complete variable region becomes EAGVAQSPRYKIIEKRQSVAFWCNPISGHATLYWYQQILGQGPKLLIQFQNNGVVDDSQLPKDRFSAERLKGVDSTLKIQPAKLEDSAVYLCASSLGDSRTDTQYFGPGTRLTVL.